This T cell receptor (beta chain) stems from a study of blood T cell repertoires in COVID-19. Study as a whole: Acute and convalescent COVID-19 specimens originated in the United States, Italy and Spain. PBMCs, B-cell-depleted T cells, or T cells were the source of the cDNA or gDNA that made up the material.

In the original workflow: Reference gene primer amplification gave estimated nucleated cell counts. Method: immunoSEQ multiplex PCR; TCRdb's copy keeps in-frame clones and lacks some. Clone size and the V and J calls come from that table; the DNA yielded D and trimming. The profile shows fewer than 150,000 clones, 85% to 90% of them singletons. The CDR3 is 15 residues long. CDR1 and CDR2 from the germline V gene are LNHDA and SQIVND (reference sequence). With V trimmed by 10 bases and J by 8 bases, 13 bases remained unmatched. This receptor was identified in a woman aged 45-60 years with active or convalescent COVID-19. The chain combines TRBV19 with TRBJ2-1, with 11 bases matching TRBD2. Sequenced: peripheral blood. CDR3 loop: CATKSPLAGGYEQFF. The CDR3 DNA is TGTGCCACCAAGTCCCCCTTAGCGGGAGGGTATGAGCAGTTCTTC.